This TCR beta chain was documented in a study of blood T cell repertoires in COVID-19. Study context: Sites across the United States, Italy and Spain contributed samples from acute and convalescent COVID-19.

The sample holds a few counts of this clone. Produced via immunoSEQ multiplex PCR; TCRdb's table is partial and in-frame only. Of approximately 190,000 clones in the sample, around 80% were seen once. The sequence was collected from a woman aged 55-69 years with COVID-19, enrolled during active disease. The specimen was peripheral blood.

CDR3: CACTEVTYGYTF. CDR3 DNA sequence: TGTGCCTGCACCGAGGTTACCTATGGCTACACCTTC. This sequence joins TRBV30 and TRBJ1-2, with unresolved D. CDR1 and CDR2 from the germline V gene are GTSNPN and SVGIG (reference sequence). This CDR3 contains 12 residues. Deletions cut 6 bases from V and 4 bases from J, with 12 bases between.